This T cell receptor (beta chain) is drawn from a study of cytomegalovirus exposure and HLA in healthy donors. Points from the study as a whole: The classifier was said to identify cytomegalovirus status with high specificity and sensitivity. A later analysis reportedly found that, within productive TCRs, an Asian-associated ancestry cluster had fewer N-insertions than the mean observed across the approximately 700 donors. TCR beta sequences numbering roughly 16,000 were associated with HLA alleles at 0.05 false discovery rate in a later analysis. TCR beta V- and J-gene trimming, according to a later analysis, was linked to a missense DCLRE1C variant.

On this clone: The antigen is not known.

From germline, CDR1 is MNHEY and CDR2 SMNVEV (reference sequence). Trimming took off 7 bases at V and 4 bases at J, with 19 bases between the two ends. The CDR3 contains 15 residues. PCR used 60 Vbeta primers and 13 Jbeta primers. Profiled with immunoSEQ multiplex PCR; TCRdb holds only in-frame clones, not every one. This table holds around 130,000 clones, approximately 75% found once. This sequence was found in a woman between 35 and 50 years old in good health and CMV-seropositive. Sequencing was done on a sample of PBMCs. The rearrangement uses TRBV27 and TRBJ1-2, with D perhaps matching TRBD1 (6 bases). CDR3 protein: CASTKSTGNFYGYTF. The CDR3 coding sequence is TGTGCCAGCACCAAGTCGACAGGCAACTTCTATGGCTACACCTTC.